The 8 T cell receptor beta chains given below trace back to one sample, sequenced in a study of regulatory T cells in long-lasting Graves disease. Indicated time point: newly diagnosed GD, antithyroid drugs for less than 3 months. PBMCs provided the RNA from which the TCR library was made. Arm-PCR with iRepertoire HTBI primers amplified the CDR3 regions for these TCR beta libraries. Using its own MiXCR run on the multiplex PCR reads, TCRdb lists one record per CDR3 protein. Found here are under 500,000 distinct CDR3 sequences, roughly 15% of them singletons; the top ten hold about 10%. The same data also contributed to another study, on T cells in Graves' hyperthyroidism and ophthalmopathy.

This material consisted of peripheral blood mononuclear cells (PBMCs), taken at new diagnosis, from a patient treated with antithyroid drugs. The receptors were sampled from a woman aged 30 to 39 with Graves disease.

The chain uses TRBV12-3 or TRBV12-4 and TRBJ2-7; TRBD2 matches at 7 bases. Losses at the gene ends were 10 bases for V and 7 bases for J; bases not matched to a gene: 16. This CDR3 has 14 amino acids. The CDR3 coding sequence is TGTGCCAACACCGCGGGAGCCGGTCTAGTAGAGCAGTACTTC. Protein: CANTAGAGLVEQYF.

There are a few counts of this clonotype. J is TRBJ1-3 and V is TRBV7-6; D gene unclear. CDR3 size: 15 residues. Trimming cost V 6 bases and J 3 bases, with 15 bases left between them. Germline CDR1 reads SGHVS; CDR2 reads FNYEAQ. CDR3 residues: CASSSRLKIGNTIYF. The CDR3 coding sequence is TGTGCCAGCAGTTCGAGACTTAAAATTGGAAACACCATATATTTT.

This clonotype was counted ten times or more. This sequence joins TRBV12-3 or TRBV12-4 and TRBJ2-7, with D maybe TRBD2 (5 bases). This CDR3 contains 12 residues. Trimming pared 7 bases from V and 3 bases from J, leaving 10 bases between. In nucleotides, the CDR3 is TGTGCCAGCACCTTAGAGGGCTACGAGCAGTACTTC. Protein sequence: CASTLEGYEQYF.

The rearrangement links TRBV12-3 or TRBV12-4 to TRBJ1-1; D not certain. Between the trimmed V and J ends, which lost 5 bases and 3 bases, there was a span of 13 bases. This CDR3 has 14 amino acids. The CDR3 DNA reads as TGTGCCAGCAGTCCCCCGGGCCATTACACTGAAGCTTTCTTT. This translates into CASSPPGHYTEAFF.

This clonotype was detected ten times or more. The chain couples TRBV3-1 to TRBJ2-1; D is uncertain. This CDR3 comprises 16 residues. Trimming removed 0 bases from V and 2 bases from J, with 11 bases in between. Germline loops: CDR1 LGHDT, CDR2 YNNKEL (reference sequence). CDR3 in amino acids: CASSQDLTVTYNEQFF. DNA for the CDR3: TGTGCCAGCAGCCAAGACCTTACAGTTACCTACAATGAGCAGTTCTTC.

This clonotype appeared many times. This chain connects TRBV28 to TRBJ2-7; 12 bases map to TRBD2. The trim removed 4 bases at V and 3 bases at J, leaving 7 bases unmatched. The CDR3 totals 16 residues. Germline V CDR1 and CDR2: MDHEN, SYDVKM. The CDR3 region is CASSSRTSGIHYEQYF. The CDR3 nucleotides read TGTGCCAGCAGTTCCCGGACTAGCGGGATTCACTACGAGCAGTACTTC.

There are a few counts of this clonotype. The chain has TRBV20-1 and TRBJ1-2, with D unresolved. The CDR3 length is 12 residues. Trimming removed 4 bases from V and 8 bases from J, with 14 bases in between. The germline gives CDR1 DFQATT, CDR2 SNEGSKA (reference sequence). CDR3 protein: CSATMDEGGYTF. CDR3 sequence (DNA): TGCAGTGCTACAATGGACGAAGGGGGCTACACCTTC.

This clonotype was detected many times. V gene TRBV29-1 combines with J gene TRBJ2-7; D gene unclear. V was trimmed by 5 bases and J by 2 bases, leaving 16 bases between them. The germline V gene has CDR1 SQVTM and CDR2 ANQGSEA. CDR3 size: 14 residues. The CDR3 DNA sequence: TGCAGCGTTCTTCCCCCAGAGTTTCCCTACGAGCAGTACTTC. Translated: CSVLPPEFPYEQYF.